These 25 T cell receptor beta chains share one sample of origin, sequenced in a study of regulatory T cells in long-lasting Graves disease. To make TCR beta libraries, researchers used iRepertoire HTBI primers and Arm-PCR of CDR3 regions. TCRdb used MiXCR to reprocess the multiplex PCR reads, holding one entry per CDR3 protein. Of approximately 350,000 distinct CDR3 sequences listed, about 12% are singletons. Documented time point: newly diagnosed GD, antithyroid drugs for less than 3 months. From RNA extracted from PBMCs, the TCR library was made. The same specimen was also included in a second study, on T cells in Graves' hyperthyroidism and ophthalmopathy.

The sequenced sample was peripheral blood mononuclear cells (PBMCs), obtained at new diagnosis, from a patient treated with antithyroid drugs. Every receptor here comes from a woman aged 18-29 years with Graves disease.

The rearrangement uses TRBV9 and TRBJ2-3; 10 bases match TRBD2. This CDR3 has 15 amino acids. The V and J ends lost 2 bases and 4 bases, in that order; junction bases with no gene match: 4. Germline-derived CDR1 and CDR2 are SGDLS and YYNGEE. The CDR3 DNA reads as TGTGCCAGCAGCGTTAGCGGGAGGCCCGCAGATACGCAGTATTTT. It translates to CASSVSGRPADTQYF.

This clonotype was recorded at least ten times. The gene calls are TRBV20-1 and TRBJ2-3; D is unresolved. The CDR3 consists of 16 residues. The V end lost 0 bases, the J end lost 0 bases, and 13 bases lay between the germline ends. Germline loops: CDR1 DFQATT, CDR2 SNEGSKA (reference sequence). The CDR3 loop is CSARDGWGSSTDTQYF. The CDR3 coding sequence is TGCAGTGCTAGAGATGGGTGGGGATCTAGCACAGATACGCAGTATTTT.

Many counts were recorded for this clonotype. The chain has TRBV27 and TRBJ2-7, with no clear D. V gave up 6 bases and J gave up 2 bases, with 17 bases separating them. From germline, CDR1 is MNHEY and CDR2 SMNVEV (reference sequence). CDR3 length: 15 amino acids. CDR3: CASSSPRTDPYEQYF. CDR3 bases: TGTGCCAGCAGCTCTCCCCGGACGGACCCCTACGAGCAGTACTTC.

This clonotype has a count of ten or more. This rearrangement joins TRBV12-3 or TRBV12-4 to TRBJ1-1; no clear D gene. Trimming pared 3 bases from V and 5 bases from J, leaving 7 bases between. The CDR3 is made up of 12 amino acids. The CDR3 sequence is CASSFGWTEAFF. The CDR3 bases are TGTGCCAGCAGTTTCGGGTGGACTGAAGCTTTCTTT.

V gene TRBV5-1 combines with J gene TRBJ1-4; a weak D match, TRBD1 (5 bases). In germline, CDR1 is SGHRS, CDR2 YFSETQ. CDR3 size: 11 residues. Trimming removed 6 bases at V and 8 bases at J, with 8 bases between. The CDR3 bases are TGCGCCAGCAAGGGGCGAGAAAAACTGTTTTTT. Translation: CASKGREKLFF. The variable domain in full, completed from reference TRBV5-1 and TRBJ1-4, reads KAGVTQTPRYLIKTRGQQVTLSCSPISGHRSVSWYQQTPGQGLQFLFEYFSETQRNKGNFPGRFSGRQFSNSRSEMNVSTLELGDSALYLCASKGREKLFFGSGTQLSVL.

This clonotype was seen at least ten times. The CDR3 spells CSARGGGADTQPQHF. The CDR3 DNA sequence: TGCAGTGCTAGAGGGGGGGGAGCGGATACTCAGCCCCAGCATTTT. This chain uses TRBV20-1 with TRBJ1-5; TRBD1 might be the D (5 bases). Germline CDR1 and CDR2: DFQATT and SNEGSKA (reference sequence). V shed 1 base and J shed 6 bases, with 16 bases lying between them. CDR3 length: 15 residues.

This clonotype was seen a few times. This may be a read error, as it is one base from a much larger clone. This chain joins TRBV12-3 or TRBV12-4 and TRBJ2-1, with D perhaps TRBD1 (6 bases). CDR3 length equals 12 residues. The CDR3 DNA is TGTACCAGCAGGGACAAATACAATGAGCAGTTCTTC. Protein product: CTSRDKYNEQFF.

This clonotype was seen many times. V is TRBV5-5 and J is TRBJ1-5; 9 nucleotides align to TRBD1. Germline V gene sequence: CDR1 SGHKS, CDR2 YYEKEE (reference sequence). CDR3 size: 15 residues. The V and J ends lost 4 bases and 6 bases, in that order; junction bases with no gene match: 8. CDR3: CASSAGTGTGQPQHF. The CDR3 DNA reads TGTGCCAGCAGCGCCGGGACAGGGACTGGTCAGCCCCAGCATTTT. Full variable domain (outside the CDR3, taken from reference TRBV5-5 and TRBJ1-5): DAGVTQSPTHLIKTRGQQVTLRCSPISGHKSVSWYQQVLGQGPQFIFQYYEKEERGRGNFPDRFSARQFPNYSSELNVNALLLGDSALYLCASSAGTGTGQPQHFGDGTRLSIL.

This clonotype was seen more than once but under ten times. The chain uses TRBV11-2 and TRBJ2-2; 8 bases line up with TRBD1. Germline lookup yields CDR1 SGHAT and CDR2 FQNNGV. The J segment lost 7 bases and the V segment lost 2 bases, leaving 15 bases of the junction unmatched. The CDR3 has 18 residues. CDR3 amino acids: CASSLFFRRDRGFGELFF. The DNA of the CDR3 is TGTGCCAGCAGCTTATTTTTCCGCCGAGACAGGGGTTTCGGGGAGCTGTTTTTT.

This clonotype was recorded many times. The chain couples TRBV7-2 to TRBJ2-5, with 8 nucleotides matching TRBD2. In germline, CDR1 is SGHTA, CDR2 FQGNSA. V lost 1 base, J lost 3 bases, and 4 bases stayed unmatched. The CDR3 spans 15 residues. In nucleotides, the CDR3 is TGTGCCAGCAGCTTAGTAGCGGGAAAGGAAGAGACCCAGTACTTC. Its protein is CASSLVAGKEETQYF.

Ten or more counts support this clonotype. This sequence joins TRBV7-2 and TRBJ2-7; 9 bases map to TRBD2. Germline values: CDR1 SGHTA, CDR2 FQGNSA. The CDR3 totals 13 residues. V shed 0 bases and J 6 bases; nucleotides not matched to a gene: 0. CDR3 sequence (DNA): TGTGCCAGCAGCTTAGCGGGACTAGCCGAGCAGTACTTC. It yields the protein CASSLAGLAEQYF.

Only a few counts were recorded for this clonotype. The chain joins TRBV7-9 to TRBJ2-1; 13 bases are shared with TRBD2. CDR1 is SEHNR, CDR2 FQNEAQ, per germline (reference sequence). The CDR3 spans 20 residues. Germline trimming cut 5 bases from V and 8 bases from J; bases unmatched to any gene: 21. CDR3 nucleotides: TGTGCCAGCAGCCGAACGGATTGGACTAGCGGGAGACGTCGGGCCTATGAGCAGTTCTTC. This translates into CASSRTDWTSGRRRAYEQFF.

Notes on this clonotype: The junction departs from germline at one end; a sequencing error may be responsible. The rearrangement joins TRBV7-9 to TRBJ2-2, with D hard to call. The V gene's germline CDR1 is SEHNR and CDR2 FQNEAQ (reference sequence). This CDR3 is 14 amino acids long. CDR3 region: CAGSPRPNTGELFF. The CDR3 DNA reads TGTGCCGGCAGCCCGAGGCCGAACACCGGGGAGCTGTTTTTT.

This clonotype was observed at least ten times. This chain links TRBV20-1 with TRBJ2-1; unclear D gene. The CDR3 is 15 residues long. V shed 0 bases and J shed 3 bases, with 12 bases lying between them. The germline V gene has CDR1 DFQATT and CDR2 SNEGSKA (reference sequence). The CDR3 nucleotides are TGCAGTGCTAGAGATGACGGAAGACTCTACAATGAGCAGTTCTTC. The encoded protein is CSARDDGRLYNEQFF.

Ten or more counts support this clonotype. The chain employs TRBV30 and TRBJ1-2; D unclear. The CDR3 loop spans 16 amino acids. The germline gives CDR1 GTSNPN, CDR2 SVGIG (reference sequence). Trimming took 4 bases from V and 2 from J, leaving 20 bases between them. CDR3 region: CAWTPWQGRSNYGYTF. For the CDR3, the DNA is TGTGCCTGGACCCCTTGGCAAGGCAGGAGCAACTATGGCTACACCTTC. Combining the CDR3 with reference TRBV30 and TRBJ1-2 gives the whole variable domain SQTIHQWPATLVQPVGSPLSLECTVEGTSNPNLYWYRQAAGRGLQLLFYSVGIGQISSEVPQNLSASRPQDRQFILSSKKLLLSDSGFYLCAWTPWQGRSNYGYTFGSGTRLTVV.

V is TRBV6-1 and J is TRBJ1-1, with a possible D match to TRBD1 (5 bases). In germline, CDR1 is MNHNS, CDR2 SASEGT. The CDR3 is made up of 15 amino acids. The V gene lost 6 bases and the J gene lost 2 bases, with 16 bases spanning the gap. The CDR3: CASRGVGQGNTEAFF. The CDR3 nucleotides are TGTGCCAGCAGGGGGGTCGGGCAGGGCAACACTGAAGCTTTCTTT.

There are many counts of this clonotype. V usage is TRBV28 and J usage is TRBJ1-5; 8 bases fit TRBD1. The germline CDR1 and CDR2 sequences are MDHEN and SYDVKM. The CDR3 has 18 amino acids. The V gene end was trimmed by 4 bases and the J gene end by 6 bases; junction bases not matched to a gene: 17. CDR3 in amino acids: CASSSFGQGKIFRQPQHF. CDR3 DNA: TGTGCCAGCAGTTCTTTCGGACAGGGAAAAATTTTCCGTCAGCCCCAGCATTTT.

V is TRBV6-2 or TRBV6-3 and J is TRBJ2-6; D is unresolved. Trimming took 0 bases from V and 1 from J, leaving 19 bases between them. The V gene's germline CDR1 is MNHEY and CDR2 SVGEGT. The CDR3 runs 20 residues. The CDR3: CASSYSKVSVVQSGANVLTF. In nucleotides, the CDR3 is TGTGCCAGCAGTTACTCGAAGGTATCGGTTGTCCAGTCTGGGGCCAACGTCCTGACTTTC.

This clonotype was picked up many times. V and J are TRBV5-1 and TRBJ1-1; tentative D call: TRBD1 (5 bases). Trimming shortened V by 0 bases and J by 11 bases, and 14 bases separated the two germline ends. Germline CDR1 and CDR2: SGHRS and YFSETQ. This CDR3 comprises 13 residues. The CDR3 protein is CASSLEHGARAFF. The CDR3 DNA sequence: TGCGCCAGCAGCTTGGAGCACGGGGCTCGGGCTTTCTTT.

This clonotype was counted many times. The genes are TRBV6-1 and TRBJ2-1; the match to TRBD1 covers 9 bases. Germline CDR1 reads MNHNS; CDR2 reads SASEGT. The CDR3 totals 16 residues. V gave up 7 bases and J gave up 6 bases; unmatched junction bases: 13. CDR3 bases: TGTGCCAGCAAAGGGTGGGGACAGGGTTTTGCCAATGAGCAGTTCTTC. This encodes CASKGWGQGFANEQFF.

This clonotype was recorded many times. The CDR3 region is CASSSARDREDQPQHF. In nucleotides, the CDR3 is TGTGCCAGCAGCTCGGCCCGGGACAGGGAGGATCAGCCCCAGCATTTT. The chain couples TRBV13 to TRBJ1-5, with TRBD1 matching over 9 bases. CDR3 size: 16 residues. Germline V gives CDR1 PRHDT, CDR2 FYEKMQ (reference sequence). Losses at the gene ends were 4 bases for V and 5 bases for J; bases not matched to a gene: 9.

This clonotype was observed a few times. The gene calls are TRBV5-1 and TRBJ2-3, with 9 bases identical to TRBD2. Germline CDR1 reads SGHRS; CDR2 reads YFSETQ. After removal of 0 bases from V and 2 bases from J, the junction contained 1 base not matched to a gene. The CDR3 extends over 15 amino acids. This chain's CDR3 is CASSLGLAATDTQYF. CDR3 bases: TGCGCCAGCAGCTTGGGACTAGCGGCCACAGATACGCAGTATTTT.

The sample holds a few counts of this clonotype. The chain uses TRBV30 and TRBJ2-1, with a possible D match to TRBD2 (6 bases). V gave up 3 bases and J gave up 7 bases, with 13 bases separating them. The CDR3 runs 13 residues. Germline V gives CDR1 GTSNPN, CDR2 SVGIG (reference sequence). The CDR3 loop reads CAWRRDLLNEQFF. Here the CDR3 DNA reads TGTGCCTGGAGGCGGGATCTGTTAAATGAGCAGTTCTTC.

The gene calls are TRBV12-3 or TRBV12-4 and TRBJ2-7, with D perhaps matching TRBD1 (5 bases). The CDR3 covers 12 residues. V dropped 8 bases and J dropped 1 base, with 9 bases sitting between them. The CDR3 sequence: CASGRDSYEQYF. The CDR3 DNA reads TGTGCCAGCGGCAGGGATTCCTACGAGCAGTACTTC.

This clonotype was seen repeatedly, ten times or more. V is TRBV11-2 and J is TRBJ2-2, with D uncertain. Per germline, CDR1 SGHAT and CDR2 FQNNGV. The CDR3 has 14 amino acids. Trimming pared 0 bases from V and 8 bases from J, leaving 10 bases between. The CDR3 coding sequence is TGTGCCAGCAGCTTAGATTCCTTCGCTGGGGAGCTGTTTTTT. Its protein product is CASSLDSFAGELFF. Complete variable domain (other parts from reference TRBV11-2 and TRBJ2-2): EAGVAQSPRYKIIEKRQSVAFWCNPISGHATLYWYQQILGQGPKLLIQFQNNGVVDDSQLPKDRFSAERLKGVDSTLKIQPAKLEDSAVYLCASSLDSFAGELFFGEGSRLTVL.